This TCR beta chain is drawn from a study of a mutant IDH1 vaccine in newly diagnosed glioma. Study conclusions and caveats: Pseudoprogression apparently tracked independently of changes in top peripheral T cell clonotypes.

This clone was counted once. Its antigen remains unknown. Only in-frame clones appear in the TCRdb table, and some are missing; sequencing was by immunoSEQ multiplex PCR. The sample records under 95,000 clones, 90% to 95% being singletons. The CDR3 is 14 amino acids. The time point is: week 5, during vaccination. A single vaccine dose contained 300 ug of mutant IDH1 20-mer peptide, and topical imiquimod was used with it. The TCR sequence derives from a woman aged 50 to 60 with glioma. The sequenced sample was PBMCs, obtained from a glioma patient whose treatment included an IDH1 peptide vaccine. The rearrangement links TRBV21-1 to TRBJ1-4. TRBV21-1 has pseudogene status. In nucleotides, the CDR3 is TGTGCCAGCAGCCCAATTCTCGAAGAGGAAAAACTGTTTTTT. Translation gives CASSPILEEEKLFF.